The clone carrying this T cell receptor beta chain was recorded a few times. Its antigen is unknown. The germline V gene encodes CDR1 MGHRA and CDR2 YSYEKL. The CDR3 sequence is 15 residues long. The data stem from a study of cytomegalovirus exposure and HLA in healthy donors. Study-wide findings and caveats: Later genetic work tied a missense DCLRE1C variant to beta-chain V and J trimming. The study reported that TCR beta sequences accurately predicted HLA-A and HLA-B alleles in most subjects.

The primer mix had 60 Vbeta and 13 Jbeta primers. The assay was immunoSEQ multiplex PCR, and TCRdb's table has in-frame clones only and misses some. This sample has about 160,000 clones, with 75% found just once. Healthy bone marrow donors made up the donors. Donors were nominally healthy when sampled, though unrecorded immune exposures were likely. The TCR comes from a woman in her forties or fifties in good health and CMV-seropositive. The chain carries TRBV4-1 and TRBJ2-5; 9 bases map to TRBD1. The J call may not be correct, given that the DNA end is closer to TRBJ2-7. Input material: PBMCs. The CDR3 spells CASSPQRDRVYEQYF. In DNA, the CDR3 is TGCGCCAGCAGCCCCCAGAGGGACAGGGTCTACGAGCAGTACTTC.